These T cell receptor beta chains were read from a single sample in a study of cytomegalovirus exposure and HLA in healthy donors. Repertoires were generated with immunoSEQ multiplex PCR, while TCRdb's copy carries only in-frame clones and drops some. The sample holds about 140,000 clones; around 85% are singletons and the top ten take 1.2%. Source material: PBMCs. The receptors here all came from a female donor in good health and CMV-seronegative. Each CDR3 is given with its conserved first and last residue. D genes are given only for firm matches. Only part of the rows carry a size: once, few, many, or a class if the clone is expanded.

D gene | J gene | clone size | V gene | CDR3 protein | CDR3 DNA
TRBD2 | TRBJ2-7 | NA | TRBV28 | CASRSRRTSGRAQYEQYF | TGTGCCAGCAGAAGTAGAAGGACTAGCGGGAGGGCCCAGTACGAGCAGTACTTC
NA | TRBJ2-2 | NA | TRBV18 | CASTSQLGVELFF | TGTGCCAGCACTTCACAGCTCGGTGTGGAGCTGTTTTTT
NA | TRBJ2-1 | NA | TRBV7-7 | CASSLGGVEGAQEQFF | TGTGCTAGCAGCTTAGGGGGGGTGGAGGGGGCTCAGGAGCAGTTCTTC
TRBD2 | TRBJ2-3 | NA | TRBV19 | CASRMGGVADTDTQYF | TGTGCCAGTAGGATGGGAGGGGTAGCGGATACAGATACGCAGTATTTT
TRBD2 | TRBJ2-7 | few | TRBV29-1 | CSVEDRGTSSYEQYF | TGCAGCGTTGAAGATCGGGGGACTAGTTCCTACGAGCAGTACTTC
NA | TRBJ1-1 | NA | TRBV18 | CASSRVSHGSEAFF | TGTGCCAGCTCGAGAGTAAGCCACGGATCGGAGGCTTTCTTT
NA | TRBJ2-1 | NA | TRBV29-1 | CSVVPGHAYNEQFF | TGCAGCGTTGTTCCAGGACATGCTTACAATGAGCAGTTCTTC
NA | TRBJ2-5 | NA | TRBV6-5 | CASSYRGETQYF | TGTGCCAGCAGTTACAGGGGAGAGACCCAGTACTTC
NA | TRBJ1-4 | NA | TRBV7-6 | CASSPETVGVLVGLFF | TGTGCCAGCAGCCCCGAGACCGTAGGAGTCTTAGTTGGACTGTTTTTT
TRBD2 | TRBJ2-1 | NA | TRBV5-6 | CASRPGLADNEQFF | TGTGCCAGCAGGCCGGGACTAGCGGACAATGAGCAGTTCTTC
NA | TRBJ2-1 | NA | TRBV2 | CASSGSGRSSYNEQFF | TGTGCCAGCAGTGGGAGCGGCCGGAGCTCCTACAATGAGCAGTTCTTC
NA | TRBJ2-2 | NA | TRBV5-8 | CASRGGELFF | TGTGCCAGCCGAGGCGGGGAGCTGTTTTTT
NA | TRBJ1-1 | NA | TRBV7-8 | CASREQGLNTEAFF | TGTGCCAGCAGGGAACAGGGTTTGAACACTGAAGCTTTCTTT
NA | TRBJ2-7 | NA | TRBV28 | CASEGSETYEQYF | TGTGCCAGCGAAGGGAGTGAGACCTACGAGCAGTACTTC
TRBD1 | TRBJ2-5 | NA | TRBV5-1 | CASSLRTGSETQYF | TGCGCCAGCAGCCTACGGACAGGGTCAGAGACCCAGTACTTC
NA | TRBJ1-1 | NA | TRBV12-5 | CASGYDWGLEAFF | TGTGCTAGTGGTTACGACTGGGGGCTTGAAGCTTTCTTT
NA | TRBJ2-5 | NA | TRBV5-6 | CASSLANGGEPQYF | TGTGCCAGCAGCTTGGCCAACGGCGGCGAGCCCCAGTACTTC
NA | TRBJ2-3 | NA | TRBV6-5 | CASLATTGVQLYF | TGTGCCAGCCTCGCTACGACGGGGGTGCAGTTGTATTTT
NA | TRBJ1-2 | NA | TRBV10-3 | CAISPGTPTHGYTF | TGTGCCATCAGCCCCGGGACACCAACCCATGGCTACACCTTC
NA | TRBJ1-4 | NA | TRBV30 | CAWRAGWGEKLFF | TGTGCCTGGAGGGCCGGGTGGGGCGAAAAACTGTTTTTT
TRBD1 | TRBJ1-1 | NA | TRBV9 | CASSVGDSHTEAFF | TGTGCCAGCAGCGTAGGGGACAGCCACACTGAAGCTTTCTTT
TRBD2 | TRBJ2-3 | few | TRBV28 | CASSGREVIADTQYF | TGTGCCAGCAGTGGACGGGAGGTTATCGCAGATACGCAGTATTTT
TRBD1 | TRBJ2-7 | NA | TRBV2 | CASTDGQGAVTYEQYF | TGTGCCAGTACTGACGGACAGGGGGCGGTAACCTACGAGCAGTACTTC
NA | TRBJ2-7 | NA | TRBV30 | CAWKPGILYEQYF | TGTGCCTGGAAGCCAGGGATCCTCTACGAGCAGTACTTC
NA | TRBJ1-1 | NA | TRBV28 | CASSVAGGLEAFF | TGTGCCAGCAGTGTAGCCGGGGGTTTGGAAGCTTTCTTT
NA | TRBJ2-2 | few | TRBV2 | CASSDTRGTPGNTGELFF | TGTGCCAGCAGTGATACTAGGGGGACGCCCGGTAACACCGGGGAGCTGTTTTTT
TRBD1 | TRBJ1-2 | NA | TRBV28 | CATQGNPSYGYTF | TGTGCCACACAGGGGAACCCGAGCTATGGCTACACCTTC
TRBD1 | TRBJ1-1 | once | TRBV5-1 | CASSLEPGGTEAFF | TGCGCCAGCAGCTTGGAGCCAGGGGGCACTGAAGCTTTCTTT
TRBD1 | TRBJ2-4 | NA | TRBV5-1 | CASSRDRGVAKNIQYF | TGCGCCAGCAGCAGAGACAGGGGCGTAGCCAAAAACATTCAGTACTTC